The present TCR beta chain was sequenced within a study of blood T cell repertoires in COVID-19. Study information: Samples taken during acute and convalescent COVID-19 were collected in the United States, Italy and Spain. Nucleic acid was either cDNA or gDNA, and it came from T cells, B-cell-depleted T cells, or PBMCs.

Germline V gene lookup returns CDR1 MNHEY and CDR2 SVGAGI. With V trimmed by 6 bases and J by 1 base, 3 bases remained unmatched. This CDR3 region has 13 residues. In the source study's methods: By means of reference gene primer amplification, nucleated cell counts were estimated. Measured with immunoSEQ multiplex PCR; TCRdb has only the in-frame clones, and not every one. The V and J calls and the clone size are those of that table, but D and trimming were determined from the DNA. The sample has 65,000 to 75,000 clones, approximately 80% seen once; the top ten hold approximately 40%. The rearrangement joins TRBV6-5 to TRBJ2-7; 7 bases fit TRBD2. The sequenced sample consisted of peripheral blood. The receptor comes from an elderly man with acute or convalescent COVID-19. In nucleotides, the CDR3 is TGTGCCAGCAGCCGGGAGGTGTCCTACGAGCAGTACTTC. It is translated as CASSREVSYEQYF.